Below are 30 T cell receptor beta chains sequenced from a single sample in a study of cytomegalovirus exposure and HLA in healthy donors (dated by TCRdb to 2016 to 2017). Libraries were prepared through the immunoSEQ multiplex PCR assay. A mixture of 60 forward primers for TCR Vbeta segments and 13 reverse primers for TCR Jbeta segments was used in the multiplex PCR. The immuneACCESS repertoire file appears here via TCRdb, limited to in-frame rearrangements. These files lack a portion of the clones; in checked studies, under half of the deficit traces to unresolved V genes, and the cause of the others is not known. The sample data list 120,000 or so clones, and approximately 79% of these were observed just once. The ten largest clones represent around 4% of the sample. The sequencing sample was made of PBMCs. The receptor source for this set is a man under 40 in good health and CMV-seronegative.

This rearrangement joins TRBV6-6 to TRBJ2-7; TRBD1 is a possible D gene (6 bases). Trimming took 5 bases from V and 0 from J, leaving 14 bases between them. This CDR3 spans 15 amino acids. Germline V gene lookup returns CDR1 MNHNY and CDR2 SVGAGI (reference sequence). CDR3 nucleotides: TGTGCCAGCAGTGAGCAGGGGTCGAGCTCCTACGAGCAGTACTTC. Translation: CASSEQGSSSYEQYF.

For this clone: This CDR3 is also generated by other DNA sequences in the sample. The V and J genes are TRBV19 and TRBJ1-5, with D possibly being TRBD1 (6 bases). Trimming removed 3 bases at V and 1 base at J, with 7 bases between. The CDR3 is 14 residues long. Germline V gene data show CDR1 as LNHDA and CDR2 as SQIVND (reference sequence). The CDR3 bases are TGTGCCAGTAGTATCAGGGGAAGCAATCAGCCCCAGCATTTT. Translating gives CASSIRGSNQPQHF.

V and J are TRBV9 and TRBJ1-2, with D uncertain. Germline lookup yields CDR1 SGDLS and CDR2 YYNGEE. The CDR3 extends over 12 amino acids. V gave up 4 bases and J gave up 4 bases, with 8 bases separating them. In DNA, the CDR3 is TGTGCCAGCAGCCCAAGCGGCTATGGCTACACCTTC. It is translated as CASSPSGYGYTF.

Concerning this clone itself: Relative to the germline gene, one junction end is altered; a read error may explain this. This sample also contains other DNA sequences that code for the same CDR3. The chain couples TRBV6-1 to TRBJ2-2; TRBD1 aligns across 8 bases. The CDR3 runs to 14 residues. Germline-derived CDR1 and CDR2 are MNHNS and SASEGT. The CDR3 protein is CASSGQGSAGELFF. CDR3 nucleotide sequence: TGTGCCAGCAGCGGACAGGGAAGTGCCGGGGAGTTGTTTTTT.

This chain joins TRBV19 and TRBJ2-6; TRBD2 matches 7 bases. V shed 7 bases, J shed 2 bases, and the junction held 8 bases outside the gene matches. The CDR3 is made up of 16 amino acids. Germline CDR1 and CDR2: LNHDA and SQIVND (reference sequence). CDR3 DNA sequence: TGTGCCAGTAACTGGGGGGAGGGGACTGGGGCCAACGTCCTGACTTTC. It codes for CASNWGEGTGANVLTF.

The rearrangement links TRBV7-3 to TRBJ2-2, with 10 bases aligning to TRBD2. The V gene's germline CDR1 is SGHTA and CDR2 FQGTGA. This CDR3 has 16 residues. J gave up 0 bases and V 4 bases, and 2 bases lay outside the gene matches. CDR3 nucleotides: TGTGCCAGCAGCTCGCTAGCGGGGGCGAACACCGGGGAGCTGTTTTTT. As protein: CASSSLAGANTGELFF.

V usage is TRBV30 and J usage is TRBJ2-7; 12 bases map to TRBD1. The trim removed 5 bases at V and 6 bases at J, leaving 2 bases unmatched. Germline values: CDR1 GTSNPN, CDR2 SVGIG (reference sequence). The CDR3 covers 12 residues. The CDR3 is CAWGTGGGEQYF. Here the CDR3 DNA reads TGTGCCTGGGGGACAGGGGGCGGCGAGCAGTACTTC.

The V and J genes are TRBV9 and TRBJ2-1; 8 bases match TRBD2. This CDR3 region has 15 residues. Germline V gives CDR1 SGDLS, CDR2 YYNGEE. Trimming at V came to 0 bases and at J to 8 bases, leaving 7 bases not matched to a gene. CDR3 loop: CASSVGDGGADEQFF. The CDR3 DNA follows: TGTGCCAGCAGCGTAGGGGACGGGGGGGCCGATGAGCAGTTCTTC. Looking up the rest from reference TRBV9 and TRBJ2-1 gives the full variable domain: DSGVTQTPKHLITATGQRVTLRCSPRSGDLSVYWYQQSLDQGLQFLIQYYNGEERAKGNILERFSAQQFPDLHSELNLSSLELGDSALYFCASSVGDGGADEQFFGPGTRLTVL.

This clone appeared a few times. The chain has TRBV5-6 and TRBJ2-1; 7 bases map to TRBD1. CDR1 and CDR2 from the germline V gene are SGHDT and YYEEEE. Trimming took 2 bases from V and 5 from J; bases not matched to a gene: 16. The CDR3 runs to 18 residues. The CDR3 is CASSFPGTATGSDNEQFF. The CDR3 DNA sequence: TGTGCCAGCAGCTTTCCCGGGACAGCGACCGGGTCGGACAATGAGCAGTTCTTC. Using reference TRBV5-6 and TRBJ2-1 for the parts outside the CDR3, the full variable domain is DAGVTQSPTHLIKTRGQQVTLRCSPKSGHDTVSWYQQALGQGPQFIFQYYEEEERQRGNFPDRFSGHQFPNYSSELNVNALLLGDSALYLCASSFPGTATGSDNEQFFGPGTRLTVL.

This clone was detected only once. The chain links TRBV27 to TRBJ1-3; tentative D call: TRBD1 (6 bases). Between the trimmed V and J ends, which lost 5 bases and 6 bases, there was a span of 17 bases. The V gene's germline CDR1 is MNHEY and CDR2 SMNVEV (reference sequence). The CDR3 is 15 amino acids. The CDR3 reads CASSPVGAKVNTIYF. The CDR3 DNA is TGTGCCAGCAGTCCCGTGGGGGCAAAAGTAAACACCATATATTTT.

The chain recombines TRBV6-6 with TRBJ2-5, with 9 positions matching TRBD1. The V segment lost 7 bases and the J segment 3 bases; nucleotides outside the gene matches: 9. Per germline, CDR1 MNHNY and CDR2 SVGAGI (reference sequence). The CDR3 consists of 15 residues. The CDR3 region has the DNA TGTGCCAGCATAAACCGGGACAGGGTAGAAGAGACCCAGTACTTC. Amino acid sequence: CASINRDRVEETQYF.

J is TRBJ1-5 and V is TRBV10-3; 9 bases line up with TRBD1. After removal of 10 bases from V and 0 bases from J, the junction contained 16 bases not matched to a gene. The CDR3 extends over 18 amino acids. Germline V CDR1 and CDR2: ENHRY, SYGVKD. As DNA, the CDR3 is TGTGCCAGATGGACTAGGGACAGGGCCAAAGATAGCAATCAGCCCCAGCATTTT. This encodes CARWTRDRAKDSNQPQHF.

The gene calls are TRBV19 and TRBJ1-4, with TRBD1 matching 10 bases. V dropped 8 bases and J dropped 6; count of bases not matched to a gene: 12. Germline CDR1 and CDR2: LNHDA and SQIVND (reference sequence). The CDR3 totals 16 residues. CDR3 coding DNA: TGTGCCAGTGCAATACTGCCGGGACAGGGGTATGAAAAACTGTTTTTT. It encodes CASAILPGQGYEKLFF.

This chain links TRBV6-4 with TRBJ2-1; 8 positions match TRBD1. CDR3 length: 15 amino acids. CDR1 is MRHNA and CDR2 is SNTAGT in the germline V gene. The V gene end was trimmed by 3 bases and the J gene end by 4 bases; junction bases not matched to a gene: 5. The CDR3 sequence: CASSEQGAQYNEQFF. The CDR3 nucleotides read TGTGCCAGCAGTGAGCAGGGGGCGCAATACAATGAGCAGTTCTTC.

This rearrangement joins TRBV7-8 to TRBJ1-1, with a possible D match to TRBD1 (5 bases). CDR1 and CDR2 (germline): SGHVS, FQNEAQ. Trimming pared 3 bases from V and 0 bases from J, leaving 11 bases between. There are 15 residues in the CDR3. CDR3 protein: CASSFTGYVNTEAFF. The CDR3, as DNA: TGTGCCAGCAGCTTTACAGGTTACGTGAACACTGAAGCTTTCTTT.

This chain connects TRBV6-1 to TRBJ2-7; TRBD1 aligns across 8 bases. The junction had 8 bases not matched to a gene; V was cut back by 6 bases and J by 1 base. The CDR3 consists of 15 residues. Looked up from germline, CDR1 is MNHNS and CDR2 is SASEGT. CDR3: CASSARGRGSYEQYF. Here the CDR3 DNA reads TGTGCCAGCAGCGCCAGGGGGCGCGGATCCTACGAGCAGTACTTC.

The chain carries TRBV7-2 and TRBJ1-2; D not certain. CDR1 and CDR2 (germline): SGHTA, FQGNSA. The CDR3 totals 13 residues. Between the trimmed V and J ends, which lost 3 bases and 4 bases, there was a span of 9 bases. CDR3 protein: CASSFSGFYGYTF. The CDR3 DNA reads as TGTGCCAGCAGCTTCTCAGGCTTCTATGGCTACACCTTC.

The chain has TRBV4-3 and TRBJ2-1; D may be TRBD2 (6 bases). The germline CDR1 and CDR2 sequences are LGHNA and YSLEER. The CDR3 loop spans 17 amino acids. V was pared by 4 bases and J by 9 bases, with 25 bases between. The CDR3 DNA reads as TGCGCCAGCAGCCGCACGTCGATCCGGCGGGGAAGCATTGAGCAGTTCTTC. This sequence encodes CASSRTSIRRGSIEQFF.

This clone has only one observation. The chain links TRBV4-3 to TRBJ1-2; 9 positions match TRBD1. Germline values: CDR1 LGHNA, CDR2 YSLEER. The CDR3 length is 15 residues. With 4 bases clipped from V and 3 bases from J, the junction kept 6 bases outside the gene matches. The CDR3 DNA is TGCGCCAGCAGCCCTAACAGGGGGCAGGACTATGGCTACACCTTC. Its translation: CASSPNRGQDYGYTF.

The genes are TRBV27 and TRBJ2-1; 10 bases map to TRBD2. CDR1 and CDR2 (germline): MNHEY, SMNVEV (reference sequence). CDR3 length equals 15 residues. Trimming cost V 4 bases and J 7 bases; bases outside gene matches: 7. The CDR3 nucleotides are TGTGCCAGCAGTTATTTGAGCGGGGGGGCTAATGAGCAGTTCTTC. Amino acids: CASSYLSGGANEQFF.

The CDR3 DNA follows: TGTGCCAGCAGCCCCGGACTAGCGGAGACCCAGTACTTC. It yields the protein CASSPGLAETQYF. This chain connects TRBV9 to TRBJ2-5, with TRBD2 identical over 9 bases. CDR3 length: 13 residues. Germline V gene lookup returns CDR1 SGDLS and CDR2 YYNGEE. With 4 bases clipped from V and 5 bases from J, the junction kept 3 bases outside the gene matches. Based on the CDR3 plus reference TRBV9 and TRBJ2-5, the full variable domain is DSGVTQTPKHLITATGQRVTLRCSPRSGDLSVYWYQQSLDQGLQFLIQYYNGEERAKGNILERFSAQQFPDLHSELNLSSLELGDSALYFCASSPGLAETQYFGPGTRLLVL.

Note on this clone: This CDR3 fails to terminate in the conserved phenylalanine or tryptophan, so it likely reflects a read error. The V and J genes are TRBV11-2 and TRBJ1-2; TRBD1 is a possible D gene (5 bases). This CDR3 has 11 amino acids. Trimming took off 8 bases at V and 10 bases at J, with 14 bases between the two ends. Looked up from germline, CDR1 is SGHAT and CDR2 is FQNNGV. CDR3 sequence (DNA): TGTGCCAGCGAGCTTGTGGGGGACTACACCCTC. This gives the protein CASELVGDYTL.

The count of this clone is one. The chain is built from TRBV2 and TRBJ2-1; maybe TRBD1 (6 bases). Germline V gene data show CDR1 as SNHLY and CDR2 as FYNNEI. The CDR3 sequence is 14 residues long. The ends were cut back, 5 bases at V and 9 bases at J, with 17 bases in the middle. CDR3 nucleotide sequence: TGTGCCAGCAGTCGGACAGTGATGGTCGGTGAGCAGTTCTTC. Translation gives CASSRTVMVGEQFF.

The V and J genes are TRBV7-2 and TRBJ1-6; D gene ambiguous. The CDR3 covers 14 residues. V dropped 4 bases and J dropped 10 bases, with 14 bases sitting between them. Per the germline V gene, CDR1 is SGHTA and CDR2 is FQGNSA. The CDR3 is CASSSSPGISPLHF. CDR3 nucleotides: TGTGCCAGCAGCTCGTCTCCGGGGATATCACCCCTCCACTTT.

The chain has TRBV7-3 and TRBJ2-7, with D possibly matching TRBD1 (5 bases). The length of the CDR3 is 13 residues. V was trimmed by 5 bases and J by 4 bases, leaving 12 bases between them. Germline V gives CDR1 SGHTA, CDR2 FQGTGA. The CDR3 DNA is TGTGCCAGCAGCCCACAGGTCCTGTACGAGCAGTACTTC. This gives the protein CASSPQVLYEQYF.

Points on this clone: The junction departs from the called germline gene at one end, perhaps through a read error. The rearrangement joins TRBV10-1 to TRBJ2-5; TRBD1 matches at 9 bases. The CDR3 covers 14 residues. Per germline, CDR1 WNHNN and CDR2 SYGVQD (reference sequence). The CDR3 region has the DNA TGCGCCAGCAGTGACCCGGGACAGGGAGAGACCCATTACTTC. The encoded protein is CASSDPGQGETHYF.

The rearrangement links TRBV7-3 to TRBJ2-1; 10 bases are shared with TRBD2. Germline assignment: CDR1 SGHTA and CDR2 FQGTGA. Trimming took 5 bases from V and 8 from J; bases not matched to a gene: 6. The CDR3 runs 14 residues. This chain's CDR3 is CASSLAGVGDEQFF. CDR3 in DNA: TGTGCCAGCAGCCTAGCGGGGGTAGGAGATGAGCAGTTCTTC.

CDR3 nucleotide sequence: TGTGCCAGCTCCCAACGGTTTGGCCGGGACACATCAACCAATGAGCAGTTCTTC. Amino acids: CASSQRFGRDTSTNEQFF. This chain connects TRBV18 to TRBJ2-1; tentative D call: TRBD1 (6 bases). Germline lookup yields CDR1 KGHSH and CDR2 LQKENI. The CDR3 sequence is 18 residues long. Trimming stripped 6 bases from V and 6 bases from J, with 27 bases between.

The chain couples TRBV4-1 to TRBJ1-2, with no clear D. CDR1 and CDR2 (germline): MGHRA, YSYEKL. The CDR3 is made up of 13 amino acids. The V gene lost 3 bases and the J gene lost 4 bases, with 9 bases spanning the gap. This CDR3 is CASSHGVRYGYTF. The CDR3 nucleotides read TGCGCCAGCAGCCACGGTGTTCGCTATGGCTACACCTTC.

V gene TRBV11-3 combines with J gene TRBJ2-2; 15 bases are a match to TRBD2. J was trimmed by 6 bases and V by 5 bases; bases with no gene match: 4. Germline-derived CDR1 and CDR2 are SGHNT and YENEEA. This CDR3 spans 16 amino acids. CDR3: CASSLGLAGGSGELFF. The CDR3 region has the DNA TGTGCCAGCAGCCTCGGACTAGCGGGGGGGTCCGGGGAGCTGTTTTTT. The variable domain in full, with the rest retrieved from reference TRBV11-3 and TRBJ2-2, is EAGVVQSPRYKIIEKKQPVAFWCNPISGHNTLYWYLQNLGQGPELLIRYENEEAVDDSQLPKDRFSAERLKGVDSTLKIQPAELGDSAVYLCASSLGLAGGSGELFFGEGSRLTVL.